The T cell receptor (beta chain) under discussion was sequenced for a study of T cells in Graves' hyperthyroidism and ophthalmopathy. The CDR3 regions of TCR beta were amplified from RNA transcripts. Researchers ran a first-round RT-PCR on the TCR CDR3 using the HTBI primer set. TCRdb analysed the multiplex PCR reads with MiXCR anew, one entry per CDR3 protein. The sample has fewer than 250,000 distinct CDR3 sequences; approximately 25% are singletons. The germline gives CDR1 MGHRA, CDR2 YSYEKL. The CDR3 totals 15 residues. General study results and limits: Most thyroid clonotypes that were expanded above 0.001 also turned up in blood.

The cohort's ophthalmopathy patients, a group with duration under 3 months, had a Clinical Activity Score of at least 3 and a NOSPECS grade of at least 4. More than 9.5 ml fresh peripheral blood yielded the PBMCs. This clonotype showed up just a few times. Its antigen remains unidentified. Relative to the germline gene, one junction end is altered; a read error may explain this. Sequences were obtained from blood. The clonotype was recovered from a woman aged 40-49 years with Graves' ophthalmopathy. The rearrangement links TRBV4-1 to TRBJ2-7, with 7 bases that match TRBD1. The CDR3 sequence is CVSSQPGTVSYEQYF. DNA for the CDR3: TGCGTCAGCAGCCAACCTGGGACAGTCTCCTACGAGCAGTACTTC.